This paragraph reports one T cell receptor (beta chain). The antigen remains undetermined. Germline loops: CDR1 KGHSH, CDR2 LQKENI. The CDR3 consists of 15 residues. Trimming took off 2 bases at V and 0 bases at J, with 9 bases between the two ends. This record comes from a study of post-analysis software for immune sequencing data. Overall study findings and caveats: Higher frequency in patients than in controls was seen for about 5 TRBV segments, with TRBV5-6, TRBV5-1 and TRBV20-1 among them. For normalized Chao1 diversity, multiple sclerosis patients scored significantly lower than controls did.

Sequencing libraries made from TCR beta cDNA carried unique molecular identifiers. TCRdb passed the PCR reads through MiXCR, listing each CDR3 protein once. The repertoire holds 740,000 or so distinct CDR3 sequences, with roughly 58% as singletons. The source of this sequence is a girl aged 5-17 years with multiple sclerosis. The sequencing sample was made of blood. The rearrangement joins TRBV18 to TRBJ2-3; D is uncertain. The CDR3 DNA reads TGTGCCAGCTCACCAATACCTTTTAGCACAGATACGCAGTATTTT. Translating gives CASSPIPFSTDTQYF.